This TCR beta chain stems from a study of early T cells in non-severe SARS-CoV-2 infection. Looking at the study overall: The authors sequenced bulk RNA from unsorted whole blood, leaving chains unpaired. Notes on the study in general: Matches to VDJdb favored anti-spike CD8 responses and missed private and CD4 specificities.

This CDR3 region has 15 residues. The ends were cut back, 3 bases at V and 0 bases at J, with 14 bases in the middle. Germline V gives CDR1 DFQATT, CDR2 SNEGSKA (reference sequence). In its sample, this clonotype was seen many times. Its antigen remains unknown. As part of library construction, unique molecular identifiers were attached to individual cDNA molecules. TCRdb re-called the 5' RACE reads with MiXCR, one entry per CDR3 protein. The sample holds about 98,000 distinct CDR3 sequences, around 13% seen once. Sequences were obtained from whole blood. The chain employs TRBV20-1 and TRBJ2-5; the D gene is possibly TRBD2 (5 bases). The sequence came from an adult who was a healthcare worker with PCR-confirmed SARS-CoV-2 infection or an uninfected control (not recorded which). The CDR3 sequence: CSASSYAGHQETQYF. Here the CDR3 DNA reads TGCAGTGCTAGTAGCTATGCGGGTCACCAAGAGACCCAGTACTTC.